This T cell receptor beta chain was identified in a study of T cells in localized non-small cell lung cancer. Findings and caveats of the study: Turning up in adjacent lung were a median around 60 of the top 100 tumor clones.

Repertoires were generated with immunoSEQ multiplex PCR, while TCRdb's copy carries only in-frame clones and drops some. The top ten clones hold roughly 7.3% of a sample with about 28,000 clones, roughly 89% of them seen once. V trimming: 4 bases; J trimming: 0 bases; junction bases outside the gene matches: 2. This CDR3 region has 16 residues. Germline V lookup: CDR1 SGHRS, CDR2 YFSETQ. With regard to this clone: Antigen unknown.

Sample: peripheral blood, taken before any cancer treatment. This sequence originates from a male donor older than 55 with stage I lung adenocarcinoma. J is TRBJ2-2 and V is TRBV5-1; 11 positions match TRBD2. CDR3 amino acids: CASSDSGGANTGELFF. The CDR3 nucleotides read TGCGCCAGCAGCGATAGCGGGGGGGCGAACACCGGGGAGCTGTTTTTT.